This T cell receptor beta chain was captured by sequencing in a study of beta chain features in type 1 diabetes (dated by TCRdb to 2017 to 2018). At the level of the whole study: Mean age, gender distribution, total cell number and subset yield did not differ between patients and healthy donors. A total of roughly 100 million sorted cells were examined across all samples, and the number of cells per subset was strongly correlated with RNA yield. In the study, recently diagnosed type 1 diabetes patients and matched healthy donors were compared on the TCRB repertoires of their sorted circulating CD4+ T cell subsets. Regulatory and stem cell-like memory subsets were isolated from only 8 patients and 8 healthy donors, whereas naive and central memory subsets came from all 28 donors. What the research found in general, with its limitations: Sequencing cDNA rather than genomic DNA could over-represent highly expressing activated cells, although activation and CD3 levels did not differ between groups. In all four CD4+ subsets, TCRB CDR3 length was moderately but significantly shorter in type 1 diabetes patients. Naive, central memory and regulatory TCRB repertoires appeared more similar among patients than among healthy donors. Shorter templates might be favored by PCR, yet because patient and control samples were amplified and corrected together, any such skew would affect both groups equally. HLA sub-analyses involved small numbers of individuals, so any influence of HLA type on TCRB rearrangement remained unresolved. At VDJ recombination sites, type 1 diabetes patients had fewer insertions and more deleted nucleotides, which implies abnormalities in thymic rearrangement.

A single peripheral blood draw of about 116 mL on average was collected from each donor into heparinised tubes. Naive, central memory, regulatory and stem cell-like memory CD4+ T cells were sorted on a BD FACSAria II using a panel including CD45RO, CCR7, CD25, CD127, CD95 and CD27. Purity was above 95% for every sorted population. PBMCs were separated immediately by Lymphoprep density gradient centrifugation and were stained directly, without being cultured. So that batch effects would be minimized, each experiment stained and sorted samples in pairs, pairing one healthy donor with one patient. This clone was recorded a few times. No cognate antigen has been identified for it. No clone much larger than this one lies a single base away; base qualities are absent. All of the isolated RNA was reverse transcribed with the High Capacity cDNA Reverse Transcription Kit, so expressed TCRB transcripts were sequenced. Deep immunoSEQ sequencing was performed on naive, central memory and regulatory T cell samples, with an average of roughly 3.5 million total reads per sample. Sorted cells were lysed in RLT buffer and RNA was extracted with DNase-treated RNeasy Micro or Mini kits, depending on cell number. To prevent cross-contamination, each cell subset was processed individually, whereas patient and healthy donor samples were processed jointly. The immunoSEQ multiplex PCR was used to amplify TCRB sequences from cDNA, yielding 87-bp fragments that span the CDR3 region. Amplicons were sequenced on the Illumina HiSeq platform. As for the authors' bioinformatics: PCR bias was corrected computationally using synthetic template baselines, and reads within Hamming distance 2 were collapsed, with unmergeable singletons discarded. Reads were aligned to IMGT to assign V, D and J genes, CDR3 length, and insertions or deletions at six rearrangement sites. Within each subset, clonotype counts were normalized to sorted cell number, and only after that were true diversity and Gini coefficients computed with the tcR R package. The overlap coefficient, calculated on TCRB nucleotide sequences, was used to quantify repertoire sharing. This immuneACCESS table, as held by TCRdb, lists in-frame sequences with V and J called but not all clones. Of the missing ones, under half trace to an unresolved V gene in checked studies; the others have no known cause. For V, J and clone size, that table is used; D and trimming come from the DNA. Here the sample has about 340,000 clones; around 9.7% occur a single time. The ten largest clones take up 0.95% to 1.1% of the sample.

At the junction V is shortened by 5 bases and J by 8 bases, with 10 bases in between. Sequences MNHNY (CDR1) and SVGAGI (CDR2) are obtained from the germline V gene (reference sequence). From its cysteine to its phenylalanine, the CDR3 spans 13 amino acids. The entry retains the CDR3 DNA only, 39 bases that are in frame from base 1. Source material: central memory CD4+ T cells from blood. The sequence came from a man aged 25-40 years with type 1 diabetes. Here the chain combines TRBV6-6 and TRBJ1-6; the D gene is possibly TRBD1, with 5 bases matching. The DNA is TGTGCCAGCAGTGGGGGTTCGGATTCACCCCTCCACTTT. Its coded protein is CASSGGSDSPLHF.